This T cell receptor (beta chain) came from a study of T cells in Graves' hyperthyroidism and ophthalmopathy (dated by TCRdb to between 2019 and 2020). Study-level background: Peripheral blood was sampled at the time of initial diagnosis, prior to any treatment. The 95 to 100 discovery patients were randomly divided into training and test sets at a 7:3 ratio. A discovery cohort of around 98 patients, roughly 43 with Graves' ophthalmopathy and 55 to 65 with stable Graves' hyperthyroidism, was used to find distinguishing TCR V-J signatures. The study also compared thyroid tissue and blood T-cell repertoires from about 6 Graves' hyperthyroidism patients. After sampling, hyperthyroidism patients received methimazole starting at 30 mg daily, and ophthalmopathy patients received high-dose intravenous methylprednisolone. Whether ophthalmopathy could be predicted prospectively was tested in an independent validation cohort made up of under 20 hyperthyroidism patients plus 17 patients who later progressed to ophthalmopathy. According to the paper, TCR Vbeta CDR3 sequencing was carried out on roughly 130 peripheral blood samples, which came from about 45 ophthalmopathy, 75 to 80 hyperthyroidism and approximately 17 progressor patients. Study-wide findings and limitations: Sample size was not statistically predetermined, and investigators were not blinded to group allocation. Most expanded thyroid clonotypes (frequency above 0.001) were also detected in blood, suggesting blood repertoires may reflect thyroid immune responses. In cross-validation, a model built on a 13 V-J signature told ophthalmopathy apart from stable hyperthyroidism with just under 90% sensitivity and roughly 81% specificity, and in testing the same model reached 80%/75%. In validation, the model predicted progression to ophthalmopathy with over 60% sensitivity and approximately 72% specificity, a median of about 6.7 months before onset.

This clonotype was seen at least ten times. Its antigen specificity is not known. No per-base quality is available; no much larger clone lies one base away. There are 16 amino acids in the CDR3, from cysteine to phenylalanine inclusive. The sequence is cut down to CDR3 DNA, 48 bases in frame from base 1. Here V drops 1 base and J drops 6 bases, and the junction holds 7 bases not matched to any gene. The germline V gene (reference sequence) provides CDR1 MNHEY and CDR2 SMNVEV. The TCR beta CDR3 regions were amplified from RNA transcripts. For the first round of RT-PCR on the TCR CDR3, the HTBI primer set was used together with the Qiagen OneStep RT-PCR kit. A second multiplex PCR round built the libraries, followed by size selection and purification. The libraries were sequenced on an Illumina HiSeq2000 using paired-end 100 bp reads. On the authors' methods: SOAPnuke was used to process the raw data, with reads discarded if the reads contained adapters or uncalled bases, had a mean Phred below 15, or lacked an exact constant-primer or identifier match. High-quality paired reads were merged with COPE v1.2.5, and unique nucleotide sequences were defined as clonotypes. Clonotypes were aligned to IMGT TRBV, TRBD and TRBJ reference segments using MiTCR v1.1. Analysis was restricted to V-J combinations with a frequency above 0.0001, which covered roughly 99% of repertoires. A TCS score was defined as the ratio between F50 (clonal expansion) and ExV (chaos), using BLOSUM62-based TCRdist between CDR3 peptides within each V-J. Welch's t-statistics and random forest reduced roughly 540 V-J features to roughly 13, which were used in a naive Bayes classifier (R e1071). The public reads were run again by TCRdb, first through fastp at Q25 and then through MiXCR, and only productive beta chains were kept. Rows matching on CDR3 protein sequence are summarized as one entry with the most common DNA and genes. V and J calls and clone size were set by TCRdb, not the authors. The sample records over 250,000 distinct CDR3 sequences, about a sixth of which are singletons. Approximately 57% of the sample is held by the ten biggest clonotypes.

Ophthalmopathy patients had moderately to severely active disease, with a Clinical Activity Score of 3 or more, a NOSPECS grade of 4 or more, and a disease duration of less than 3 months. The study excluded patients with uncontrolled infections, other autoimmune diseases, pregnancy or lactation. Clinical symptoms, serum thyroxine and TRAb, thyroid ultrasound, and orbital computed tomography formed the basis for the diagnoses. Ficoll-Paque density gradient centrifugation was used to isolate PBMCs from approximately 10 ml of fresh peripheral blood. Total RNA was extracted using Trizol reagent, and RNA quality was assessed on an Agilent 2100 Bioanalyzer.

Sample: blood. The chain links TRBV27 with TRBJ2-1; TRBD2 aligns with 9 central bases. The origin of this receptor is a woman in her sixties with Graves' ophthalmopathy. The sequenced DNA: TGTGCCAGCAGTTTATGGGCCCTAGCGGGATTCAATGAGCAGTTCTTC. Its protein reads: CASSLWALAGFNEQFF.